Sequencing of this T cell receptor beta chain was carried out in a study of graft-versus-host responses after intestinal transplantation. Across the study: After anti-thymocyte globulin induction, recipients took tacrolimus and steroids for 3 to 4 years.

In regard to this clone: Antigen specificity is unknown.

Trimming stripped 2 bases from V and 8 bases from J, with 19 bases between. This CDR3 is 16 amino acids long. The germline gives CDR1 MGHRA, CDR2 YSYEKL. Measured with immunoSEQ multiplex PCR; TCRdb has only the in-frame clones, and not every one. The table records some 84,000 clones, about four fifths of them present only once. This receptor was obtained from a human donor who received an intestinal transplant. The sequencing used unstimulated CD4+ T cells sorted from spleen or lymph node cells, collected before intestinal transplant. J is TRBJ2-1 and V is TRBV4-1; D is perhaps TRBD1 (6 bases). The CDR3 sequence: CASSQLGQPEMDEQFF. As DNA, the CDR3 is TGCGCCAGCAGCCAACTCGGACAGCCGGAGATGGATGAGCAGTTCTTC.